This T cell receptor beta chain is from a study of OX40 agonist ivuxolimab in advanced cancers. Study outcomes and limitations: Both CD4+ and CD8+ T cell populations in blood had undergone clonal expansion by week 6 at 0.1 to 3.0 mg/kg.

This clone showed up just once. Its target is not known. Sequencing was performed with immunoSEQ multiplex PCR; in TCRdb, only in-frame clones are kept and a portion is missing. The profile shows about 75,000 clones, about 92% of them singletons. This CDR3 contains 14 residues. V lost 0 bases and J lost 2, with 5 bases in between. Germline V gene lookup returns CDR1 SGHTA and CDR2 FQGNSA. This sequence was found in an adult with an advanced solid tumor such as melanoma, head and neck, liver or kidney cancer. This chain joins TRBV7-2 and TRBJ2-1, with D uncertain. This specimen was CD4+ or CD8+ T cells sorted from blood, taken in a trial of the OX40 agonist ivuxolimab. CDR3 in amino acids: CASSLASTYNEQFF. Written as DNA, the CDR3 is TGTGCCAGCAGCTTAGCGAGCACCTACAATGAGCAGTTCTTC.